This T cell receptor (beta chain) was profiled in a study of cytomegalovirus exposure and HLA in healthy donors (dated by TCRdb to the late 2010s). General notes on the study: A later analysis indicated that the roughly 130 validation repertoires were generated on the platform also employed for the approximately 700 repertoires of the first cohort. The study aimed to test whether cataloging public T cell receptors could reveal signatures of past pathogen exposure. To predict cytomegalovirus infection status, the study combined high-throughput TCR immunosequencing, statistical association of individual TCRs with disease status, and machine learning. Besides the first cohort of approximately 670 subjects, a separate validation cohort made up of 120 different subjects was used. Study-wide findings and limitations: Subsequent analysis determined that TCRs grouped into clusters in the first cohort also showed a tendency toward co-occurrence across the 120 validation repertoires, and approximately 94% of cluster scores exceeded 0. While some public TCRs were present in many individuals, most TCR sequences turned up only very rarely across donors. Cytomegalovirus status was reported to be diagnosed by the classifier with high specificity and sensitivity in both the original and validation cohorts. The authors suggested that the approach could potentially be generalized to other disease states and immunological phenotypes. In vitro tests confirmed that three of the cytomegalovirus-associated TCR beta chains recognize cytomegalovirus antigens. A later analysis lacked HLA typing for the validation cohort, so it scored co-occurrence in that cohort across all 120 or so repertoires. The study listed 150 to 200 TCR beta chains as associated with cytomegalovirus.

The donors belonged to the validation cohort of over a hundred subjects, which was separate from the roughly 700-subject first cohort. The CDR3 runs 15 amino acids, cysteine and phenylalanine included. The entry retains the CDR3 DNA only, 45 bases that are in frame from base 1. V loses 3 bases at its end and J loses 4 bases; junction bases beyond the gene matches: 5. CDR1 and CDR2 are drawn from the germline V gene (reference sequence): MNHEY, SMNVEV. Remarks on this clone: No cognate antigen has been identified for it. Base qualities are not at hand, and no much larger clone is one base apart.

The library was built by means of the immunoSEQ multiplex PCR assay. The paper's data handling went like this. A statistical classification framework was developed to diagnose cytomegalovirus status using the catalog of TCR beta chain sequences. Imported from immuneACCESS, the table was reduced by TCRdb to in-frame sequences with V and J called. These copies leave out some clones; in studies compared against another copy, an unresolved V gene accounts for under half, and the cause of the remainder is not known. The V and J calls and clone size were taken over from that table, and D and trimming were inferred from the DNA. The sample table contains 150,000 or so clones; only one count was recorded for around 90% of them. 5.5% to 7% of the sample is taken by the ten largest.

This sequence originates from a woman aged 30 to 39 in good health and CMV-seropositive. The material sequenced was PBMCs. The chain employs TRBV27 and TRBJ1-2; TRBD1 matches 10 bases in the middle. The CDR3 protein sequence reads: CASSFGQGGSYGYTF. The bases read TGTGCCAGCAGTTTCGGACAGGGGGGGAGCTATGGCTACACCTTC.